The rows below give T cell receptor beta chains drawn from one sample of a study of T-cell memory formation after mild COVID-19. One entry per CDR3 protein results from TCRdb running MiXCR on the 5' RACE reads. The sample has 450,000 or so distinct CDR3 sequences; 20% to 25% are singletons. Sample: PBMCs or a T cell subset sorted from them (not recorded which). The receptors originated from an adult woman who had mild COVID-19 (a few samples of this study predate the infection). Cell type and time point are not known. Both conserved end residues are part of each CDR3. The order of the fields is V gene, clone size, D gene, J gene, CDR3 protein, CDR3 DNA. D genes are given only for firm matches. Only some rows state a clone size, as once, few, many or a class for expanded clones.

V gene: TRBV7-9
clone size: few
D gene: TRBD2
J gene: TRBJ2-3
CDR3 protein: CASSLAGLAGRTDTQYF
CDR3 DNA: TGTGCCAGCAGCTTAGCCGGCCTAGCGGGGCGCACAGATACGCAGTATTTT

V gene: TRBV27
clone size: few
D gene: TRBD2
J gene: TRBJ2-5
CDR3 protein: CASSSLGLADPQYF
CDR3 DNA: TGTGCCAGCAGTTCCCTGGGACTAGCGGACCCCCAGTACTTC

V gene: TRBV7-2
clone size: NA
D gene: TRBD1
J gene: TRBJ1-2
CDR3 protein: CASSLPGTGGPNYGYTF
CDR3 DNA: TGTGCCAGCAGCTTACCCGGGACAGGGGGCCCTAACTATGGCTACACCTTC

V gene: TRBV20-1
clone size: NA
D gene: NA
J gene: TRBJ1-6
CDR3 protein: CSAPTRDTLVSPLHF
CDR3 DNA: TGCAGTGCTCCCACACGGGACACCCTGGTTTCACCCCTCCACTTT

V gene: TRBV29-1
clone size: NA
D gene: TRBD1
J gene: TRBJ1-2
CDR3 protein: CSVDVGQGYGYTF
CDR3 DNA: TGCAGCGTTGATGTGGGACAGGGGTACGGCTACACCTTC

V gene: TRBV4-1
clone size: NA
D gene: TRBD1
J gene: TRBJ2-7
CDR3 protein: CASSHSGQSSYEQYF
CDR3 DNA: TGCGCCAGCAGCCATTCGGGACAGAGCTCCTACGAGCAGTACTTC

V gene: TRBV7-9
clone size: few
D gene: TRBD2
J gene: TRBJ2-7
CDR3 protein: CASSSGLADYEQYF
CDR3 DNA: TGTGCCAGCAGCTCGGGACTAGCGGACTACGAGCAGTACTTC

V gene: TRBV24-1
clone size: few
D gene: NA
J gene: TRBJ2-2
CDR3 protein: CATSDLGATGELFF
CDR3 DNA: TGTGCCACCAGTGATTTGGGGGCCACCGGGGAGCTGTTTTTT

V gene: TRBV9
clone size: NA
D gene: NA
J gene: TRBJ1-2
CDR3 protein: CASSVALGVDGYTF
CDR3 DNA: TGTGCCAGCAGCGTAGCTCTAGGGGTCGATGGCTACACCTTC

V gene: TRBV6-1
clone size: NA
D gene: NA
J gene: TRBJ1-5
CDR3 protein: CASNRVINQPQHF
CDR3 DNA: TGTGCCAGCAACAGGGTAATCAATCAGCCCCAGCATTTT

V gene: TRBV20-1
clone size: NA
D gene: NA
J gene: TRBJ2-4
CDR3 protein: CSTYDDGGNIQYF
CDR3 DNA: TGCAGCACTTATGACGACGGCGGAAACATTCAGTACTTC

V gene: TRBV7-8
clone size: NA
D gene: TRBD2
J gene: TRBJ2-1
CDR3 protein: CASSPGAGGPGRHNEQFF
CDR3 DNA: TGTGCCAGCAGCCCGGGGGCGGGAGGGCCCGGTAGGCACAATGAGCAGTTCTTC

V gene: TRBV27
clone size: NA
D gene: TRBD1
J gene: TRBJ1-2
CDR3 protein: CARSLFQGAYGYTF
CDR3 DNA: TGTGCCAGAAGTTTATTTCAGGGGGCCTATGGCTACACCTTC

V gene: TRBV20-1
clone size: NA
D gene: NA
J gene: TRBJ2-7
CDR3 protein: CSAPVVGERGYEQYF
CDR3 DNA: TGCAGTGCTCCAGTAGTGGGGGAAAGGGGCTACGAGCAGTACTTC

V gene: TRBV21-1
clone size: NA
D gene: NA
J gene: TRBJ2-2
CDR3 protein: CASSKDAQDSNENTGELFF
CDR3 DNA: TGTGCCAGCAGCAAAGACGCACAGGACTCCAACGAGAACACCGGGGAGCTGTTTTTT

V gene: TRBV30
clone size: few
D gene: TRBD2
J gene: TRBJ2-2
CDR3 protein: CAWKLAGVSGELFF
CDR3 DNA: TGTGCCTGGAAACTAGCGGGGGTCTCCGGGGAGCTGTTTTTT

V gene: TRBV5-1
clone size: many
D gene: TRBD2
J gene: TRBJ2-7
CDR3 protein: CASRTGTTDEQYF
CDR3 DNA: TGCGCCAGCAGAACCGGGACTACTGACGAGCAGTACTTC

V gene: TRBV5-4
clone size: NA
D gene: TRBD2
J gene: TRBJ2-7
CDR3 protein: CASSLRTSRDYEQYF
CDR3 DNA: TGTGCCAGCAGCTTGCGGACTAGCCGGGACTACGAGCAGTACTTC

V gene: TRBV19
clone size: few
D gene: TRBD1
J gene: TRBJ2-2
CDR3 protein: CATRGSTGELFF
CDR3 DNA: TGTGCCACCAGGGGGTCCACCGGGGAGCTGTTTTTT

V gene: TRBV7-9
clone size: NA
D gene: TRBD1
J gene: TRBJ1-1
CDR3 protein: CASSPRTGGINTEAFF
CDR3 DNA: TGTGCCAGCAGCCCAAGGACAGGGGGCATCAACACTGAAGCTTTCTTT

V gene: TRBV4-1
clone size: NA
D gene: TRBD1
J gene: TRBJ2-7
CDR3 protein: CASRNSGTGPYEQYF
CDR3 DNA: TGCGCCAGCAGAAACTCCGGGACAGGGCCATACGAGCAGTACTTC

V gene: TRBV5-1
clone size: NA
D gene: NA
J gene: TRBJ1-2
CDR3 protein: CASSFPRDNGNYGYTF
CDR3 DNA: TGCGCCAGCAGCTTCCCACGGGACAATGGGAACTATGGCTACACCTTC

V gene: TRBV7-9
clone size: once
D gene: NA
J gene: TRBJ2-5
CDR3 protein: CASSPLGEPQETQYF
CDR3 DNA: TGTGCCAGCAGCCCCCTCGGAGAGCCCCAAGAGACCCAGTACTTC

V gene: TRBV5-1
clone size: NA
D gene: NA
J gene: TRBJ2-7
CDR3 protein: CASSTSTGGYEQYF
CDR3 DNA: NA

V gene: TRBV5-1
clone size: few
D gene: TRBD2
J gene: TRBJ2-1
CDR3 protein: CASSLAGGNDEQFF
CDR3 DNA: TGCGCCAGCAGCTTAGCGGGAGGTAACGATGAGCAGTTCTTC

V gene: TRBV15
clone size: few
D gene: NA
J gene: TRBJ2-7
CDR3 protein: CATSSWGRVDEQYF
CDR3 DNA: TGTGCCACCAGCAGTTGGGGGCGCGTCGACGAGCAGTACTTC

V gene: TRBV29-1
clone size: NA
D gene: TRBD1
J gene: TRBJ1-2
CDR3 protein: CSARTGVNYGYTF
CDR3 DNA: TGCAGCGCCCGGACAGGGGTGAACTATGGCTACACCTTC

V gene: TRBV9
clone size: NA
D gene: TRBD1
J gene: TRBJ1-1
CDR3 protein: CASSVAATGAAEAFF
CDR3 DNA: TGTGCCAGCAGCGTAGCAGCGACAGGGGCCGCTGAAGCTTTCTTT